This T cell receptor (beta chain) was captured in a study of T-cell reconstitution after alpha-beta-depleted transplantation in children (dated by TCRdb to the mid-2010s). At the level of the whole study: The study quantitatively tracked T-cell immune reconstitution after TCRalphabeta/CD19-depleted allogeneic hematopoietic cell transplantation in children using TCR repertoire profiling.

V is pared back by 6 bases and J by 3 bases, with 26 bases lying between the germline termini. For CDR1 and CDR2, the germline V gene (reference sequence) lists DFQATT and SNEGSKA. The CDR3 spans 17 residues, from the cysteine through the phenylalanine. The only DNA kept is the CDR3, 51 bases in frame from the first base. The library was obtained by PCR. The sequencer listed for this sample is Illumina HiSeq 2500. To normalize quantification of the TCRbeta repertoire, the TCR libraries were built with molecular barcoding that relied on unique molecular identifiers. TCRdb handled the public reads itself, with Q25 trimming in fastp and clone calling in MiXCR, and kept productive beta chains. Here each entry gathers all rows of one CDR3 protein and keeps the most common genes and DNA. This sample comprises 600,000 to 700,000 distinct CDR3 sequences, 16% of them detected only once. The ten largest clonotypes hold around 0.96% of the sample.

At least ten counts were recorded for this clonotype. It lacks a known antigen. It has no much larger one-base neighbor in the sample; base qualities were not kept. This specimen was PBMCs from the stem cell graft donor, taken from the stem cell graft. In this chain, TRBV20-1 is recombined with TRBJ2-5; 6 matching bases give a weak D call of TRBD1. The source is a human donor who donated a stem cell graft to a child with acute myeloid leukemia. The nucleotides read TGCAGTGCCGTACAGGGTGTTCTCCCCGAATTTGAAGAGACCCAGTACTTC. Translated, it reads CSAVQGVLPEFEETQYF.